This T cell receptor beta chain was identified in a study of early T cells in non-severe SARS-CoV-2 infection. Whole-study context: Bulk RNA from unsorted whole blood was sequenced; chains were unpaired. Notes on the study in general: A preference for anti-spike CD8 responses marked VDJdb matching, which missed private and CD4 specificities.

V shed 6 bases and J shed 4 bases, with 7 bases lying between them. Germline V gene lookup returns CDR1 MGHDK and CDR2 SYGVNS. The CDR3 loop spans 13 amino acids. This clonotype was found a few times. Its cognate antigen is unknown. In the library, individual cDNA molecules carried attached unique molecular identifiers. A single record per CDR3 protein comes from TCRdb applying MiXCR to the 5' RACE reads. This table holds approximately 57,000 distinct CDR3 sequences, about 12% found once. Sequencing was done on a sample of whole blood. The sequence was obtained from an adult who was a healthcare worker with PCR-confirmed SARS-CoV-2 infection or an uninfected control (not recorded which). The chain recombines TRBV25-1 with TRBJ1-6; D uncertain. The CDR3 sequence is CASRNNYNSPLHF. The CDR3 DNA follows: TGTGCCAGCAGGAACAATTATAATTCACCCCTCCACTTT. Full variable domain (outside the CDR3, taken from reference TRBV25-1 and TRBJ1-6): EADIYQTPRYLVIGTGKKITLECSQTMGHDKMYWYQQDPGMELHLIHYSYGVNSTEKGDLSSESTVSRIRTEHFPLTLESARPSHTSQYLCASRNNYNSPLHFGNGTRLTVT.